The present T cell receptor (beta chain) was sequenced within a study of blood T cell repertoires in COVID-19 (dated by TCRdb to 2020 to 2021). Concerning the study at large: Collaborator samples came from the United States, Italy and Spain and covered acute and convalescent phases of COVID-19. The repertoires were made available in a free public database intended to serve as a resource for research on the immune response to SARS-CoV-2. A de-identified subject ID, COVID-19 status, age in years and sex were almost always included in the sample metadata. The material from the prospective study consisted of cDNA or gDNA derived from T cells, B-cell-depleted T cells, or PBMCs. HLA class I and class II types, where available, came from metadata supplied by the sample provider rather than from assay-based typing. Subjects who had been exposed to COVID-19, were actively infected with it, or had recovered from it provided the deeply sampled blood TCRbeta repertoires that made up the dataset. The samples were drawn from the first 160 participants of the ongoing ImmuneRACE study and from under 1,500 subjects provided by 6 global collaborators.

TCRbeta CDR3 regions were amplified from genomic DNA by means of the immunoSEQ Assay, a bias-controlled multiplex PCR. Per the source publication's procedure: The number of nucleated cells in each sample was estimated from the amplification of reference gene primers within the assay. To quantify the absolute abundance of each unique TCRbeta CDR3 rearrangement, sequence reads were collapsed and filtered. For each sample, productive Simpson clonality was calculated as the square root of Simpson's diversity index across productive rearrangements. Here the immuneACCESS table is served through TCRdb, limited to in-frame sequences with V and J called. Missing clones are a known gap in these copies; in checked studies unresolved V genes cover under half, and the rest lacks a known reason. V, J and clone size are those of that table, while D and trimming were read from the DNA. Counted in this sample were around 30,000 clones; almost 85% of them appeared once. The ten largest clonotypes hold 6.6% of the sample.

To note about this clone: Its antigen is currently not known. Base qualities are not at hand, and no much larger clone is one base apart.

Each collaborating institution followed its own protocols to collect whole blood in K2EDTA tubes. Collaborator samples were shipped for TCRbeta analysis as frozen whole blood, isolated PBMCs, or DNA extracted from either sample type. The CDR3 contains 18 residues, cysteine and phenylalanine counted. Only the CDR3 portion is preserved as DNA: 54 bases, with reading frame beginning at the first base. Looking up the germline V gene yields CDR1 KGHSH and CDR2 LQKENI. Ends trimmed: V by 2 bases, J by 3 bases; bases unmatched to a gene: 7. The investigation overall reported the following: Clinical and demographic metadata were provided uncurated, with the amount varying by source and participant.

The TCR was taken from a man aged 60 to 69 with active COVID-19. Sequencing was performed on peripheral blood. The receptor chain draws on TRBV18 and TRBJ2-3, with 14 bases matching TRBD2. The bases read TGTGCCAGCTCACCAATGTGGGGGACTAGCGGGAGAACAGATACGCAGTATTTT. It encodes CASSPMWGTSGRTDTQYF.